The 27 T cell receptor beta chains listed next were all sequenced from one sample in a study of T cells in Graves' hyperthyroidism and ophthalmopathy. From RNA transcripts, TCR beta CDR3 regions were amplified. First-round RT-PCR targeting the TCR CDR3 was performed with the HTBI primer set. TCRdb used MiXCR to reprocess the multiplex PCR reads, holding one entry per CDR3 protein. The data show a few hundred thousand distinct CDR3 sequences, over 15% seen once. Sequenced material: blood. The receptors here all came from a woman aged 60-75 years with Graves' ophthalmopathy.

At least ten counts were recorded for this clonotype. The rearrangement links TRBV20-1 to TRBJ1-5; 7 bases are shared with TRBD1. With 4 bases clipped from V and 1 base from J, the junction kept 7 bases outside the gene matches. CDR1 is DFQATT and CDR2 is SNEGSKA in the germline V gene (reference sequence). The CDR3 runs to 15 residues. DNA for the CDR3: TGCAGTGCTAAAGGGGGCGGGATGAGCAATCAGCCCCAGCATTTT. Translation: CSAKGGGMSNQPQHF.

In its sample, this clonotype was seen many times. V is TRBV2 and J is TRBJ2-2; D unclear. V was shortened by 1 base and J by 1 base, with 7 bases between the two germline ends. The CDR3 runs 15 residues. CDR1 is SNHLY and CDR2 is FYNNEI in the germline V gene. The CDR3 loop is CASSEVGGNTGELFF. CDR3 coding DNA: TGTGCCAGCAGTGAAGTCGGCGGGAACACCGGGGAGCTGTTTTTT.

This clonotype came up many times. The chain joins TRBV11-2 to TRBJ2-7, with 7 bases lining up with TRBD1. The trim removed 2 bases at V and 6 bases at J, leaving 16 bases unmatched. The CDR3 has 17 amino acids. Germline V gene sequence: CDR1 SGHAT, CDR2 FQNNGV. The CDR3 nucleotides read TGTGCCAGCAGCTTACACCAAAGACAGGGAGTGACCTTCGAGCAGTACTTC. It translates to CASSLHQRQGVTFEQYF.

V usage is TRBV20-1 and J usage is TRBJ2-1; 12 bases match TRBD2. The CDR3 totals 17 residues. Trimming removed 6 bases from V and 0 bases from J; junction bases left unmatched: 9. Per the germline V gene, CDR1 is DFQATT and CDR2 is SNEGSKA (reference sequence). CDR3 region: CSAMLAGGGSSYNEQFF. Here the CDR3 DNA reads TGCAGTGCCATGCTAGCGGGAGGGGGGAGCTCCTACAATGAGCAGTTCTTC.

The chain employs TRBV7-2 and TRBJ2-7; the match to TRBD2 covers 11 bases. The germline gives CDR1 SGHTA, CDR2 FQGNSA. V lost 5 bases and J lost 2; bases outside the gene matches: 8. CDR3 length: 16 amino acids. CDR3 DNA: TGTGCCAGCAGCGGAGGGACTAGCGGCACCACCTACGAGCAGTACTTC. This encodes CASSGGTSGTTYEQYF.

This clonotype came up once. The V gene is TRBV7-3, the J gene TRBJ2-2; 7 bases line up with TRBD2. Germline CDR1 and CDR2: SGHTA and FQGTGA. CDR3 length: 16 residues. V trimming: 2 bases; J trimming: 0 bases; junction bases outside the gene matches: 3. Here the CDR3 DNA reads TGTGCCAGCAGCTTATCTAGCGGATCGAACACCGGGGAGCTGTTTTTT. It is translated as CASSLSSGSNTGELFF.

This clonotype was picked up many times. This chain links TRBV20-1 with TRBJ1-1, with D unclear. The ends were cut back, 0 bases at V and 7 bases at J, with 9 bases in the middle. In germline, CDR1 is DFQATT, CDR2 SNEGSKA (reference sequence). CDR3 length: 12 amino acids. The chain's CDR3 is CSARDFQSEAFF. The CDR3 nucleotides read TGCAGTGCTAGAGATTTCCAGAGTGAAGCTTTCTTT.

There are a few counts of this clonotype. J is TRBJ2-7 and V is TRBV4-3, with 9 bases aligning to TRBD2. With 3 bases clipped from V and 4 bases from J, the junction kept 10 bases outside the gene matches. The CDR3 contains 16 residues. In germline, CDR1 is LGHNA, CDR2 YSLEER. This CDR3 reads CASSQALAGSYYEQYF. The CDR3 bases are TGCGCCAGCAGCCAGGCCCTAGCGGGAAGTTATTACGAGCAGTACTTC.

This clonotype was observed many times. The CDR3 is CAISSIAGGIETYGYTF. The CDR3 nucleotides are TGTGCCATCAGTTCTATCGCGGGGGGTATCGAGACCTATGGCTACACCTTC. V usage is TRBV10-3 and J usage is TRBJ1-2; maybe TRBD1 (5 bases). The V end was cut by 5 bases, the J end by 4 bases, with 23 bases between. Germline values: CDR1 ENHRY, CDR2 SYGVKD. The CDR3 length is 17 residues.

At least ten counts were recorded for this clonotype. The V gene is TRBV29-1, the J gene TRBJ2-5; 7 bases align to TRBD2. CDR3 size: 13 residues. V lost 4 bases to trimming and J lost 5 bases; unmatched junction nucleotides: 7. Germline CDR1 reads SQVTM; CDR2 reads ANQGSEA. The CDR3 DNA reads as TGCAGCGTTGTCGGATCCGGGGGGGAGACCCAGTACTTC. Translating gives CSVVGSGGETQYF.

The CDR3 nucleotides are TGTGCCATCAGTGAGTCAGTTGGAGATGGCTACACCTTC. Protein: CAISESVGDGYTF. The chain carries TRBV10-3 and TRBJ1-2; D gene unclear. The CDR3 totals 13 residues. Between the trimmed V and J ends, which lost 0 bases and 6 bases, there was a span of 8 bases. Germline CDR1 is ENHRY and CDR2 is SYGVKD.

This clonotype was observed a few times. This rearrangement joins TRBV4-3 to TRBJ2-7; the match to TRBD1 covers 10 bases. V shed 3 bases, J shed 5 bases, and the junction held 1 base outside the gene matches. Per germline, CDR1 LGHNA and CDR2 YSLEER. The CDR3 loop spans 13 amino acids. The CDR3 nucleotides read TGCGCCAGCAGCCAGGGGACAGGGGACGAGCAGTACTTC. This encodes CASSQGTGDEQYF.

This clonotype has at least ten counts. The CDR3 DNA follows: TGTGCCAGCTCATCGGGACAGCCCCTTAATGAAAAACTGTTTTTT. Protein product: CASSSGQPLNEKLFF. The chain combines TRBV18 with TRBJ1-4; 7 bases are shared with TRBD1. This CDR3 is 15 amino acids long. V lost 5 bases and J lost 4; bases outside the gene matches: 7. Germline lookup yields CDR1 KGHSH and CDR2 LQKENI.

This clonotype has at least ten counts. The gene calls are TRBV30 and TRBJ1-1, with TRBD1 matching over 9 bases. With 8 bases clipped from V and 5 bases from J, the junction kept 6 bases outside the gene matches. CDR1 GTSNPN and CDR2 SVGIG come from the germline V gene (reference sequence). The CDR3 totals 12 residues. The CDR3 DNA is TGTGCCACACAGGGGGCGCGGACTGAAGCTTTCTTT. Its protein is CATQGARTEAFF. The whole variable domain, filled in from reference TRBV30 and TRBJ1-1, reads SQTIHQWPATLVQPVGSPLSLECTVEGTSNPNLYWYRQAAGRGLQLLFYSVGIGQISSEVPQNLSASRPQDRQFILSSKKLLLSDSGFYLCATQGARTEAFFGQGTRLTVV.

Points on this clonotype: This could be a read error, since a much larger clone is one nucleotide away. The CDR3 loop reads CSARDYMTQYF. In DNA form, the CDR3 reads TGCAGTGCTAGAGACTACATGACGCAGTATTTT. V is TRBV20-1 and J is TRBJ2-3; no clear D gene. The germline V gene has CDR1 DFQATT and CDR2 SNEGSKA (reference sequence). This CDR3 region has 11 residues. The V end lost 0 bases, the J end lost 9 bases, and 7 bases lay between the germline ends.

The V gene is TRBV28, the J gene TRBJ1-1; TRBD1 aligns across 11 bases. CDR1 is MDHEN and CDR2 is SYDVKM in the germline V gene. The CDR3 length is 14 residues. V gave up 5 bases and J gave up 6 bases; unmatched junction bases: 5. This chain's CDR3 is CASSGRDRGSEAFF. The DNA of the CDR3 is TGTGCCAGCAGTGGCCGGGACAGGGGGTCTGAAGCTTTCTTT.

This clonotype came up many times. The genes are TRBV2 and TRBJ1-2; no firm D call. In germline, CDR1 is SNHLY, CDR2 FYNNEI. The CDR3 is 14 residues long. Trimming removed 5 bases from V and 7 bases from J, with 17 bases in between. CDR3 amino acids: CASSRGLNLSGYTF. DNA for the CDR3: TGTGCCAGCAGTAGAGGTTTGAATCTGTCTGGCTACACCTTC.

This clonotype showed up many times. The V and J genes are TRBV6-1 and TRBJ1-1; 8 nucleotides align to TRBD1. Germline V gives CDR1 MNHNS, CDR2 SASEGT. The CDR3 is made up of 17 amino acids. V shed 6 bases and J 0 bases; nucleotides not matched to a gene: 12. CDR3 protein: CASSLGQGGILNTEAFF. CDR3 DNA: TGTGCCAGCAGCCTCGGACAGGGAGGGATATTGAACACTGAAGCTTTCTTT.

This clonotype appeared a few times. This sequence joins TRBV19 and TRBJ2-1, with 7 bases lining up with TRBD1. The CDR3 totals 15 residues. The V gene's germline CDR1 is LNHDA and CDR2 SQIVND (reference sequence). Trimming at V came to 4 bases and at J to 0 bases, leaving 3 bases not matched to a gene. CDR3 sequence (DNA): TGTGCCAGTAGTAACCGGGACAGCTCCTACAATGAGCAGTTCTTC. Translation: CASSNRDSSYNEQFF. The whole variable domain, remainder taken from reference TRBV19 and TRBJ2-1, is DGGITQSPKYLFRKEGQNVTLSCEQNLNHDAMYWYRQDPGQGLRLIYYSQIVNDFQKGDIAEGYSVSREKKESFPLTVTSAQKNPTAFYLCASSNRDSSYNEQFFGPGTRLTVL.

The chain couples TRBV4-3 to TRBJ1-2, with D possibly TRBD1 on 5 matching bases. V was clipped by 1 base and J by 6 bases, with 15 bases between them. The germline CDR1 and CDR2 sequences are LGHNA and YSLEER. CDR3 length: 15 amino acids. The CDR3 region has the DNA TGCGCCAGCAGCCAAGTCGGGGGGTCGAAAGATGGCTACACCTTC. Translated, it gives CASSQVGGSKDGYTF.

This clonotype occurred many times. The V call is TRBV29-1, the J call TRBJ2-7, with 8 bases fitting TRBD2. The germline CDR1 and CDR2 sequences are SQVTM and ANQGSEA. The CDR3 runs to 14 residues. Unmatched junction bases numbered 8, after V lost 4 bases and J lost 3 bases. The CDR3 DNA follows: TGCAGCGTTGGCGTGGTAGCGGGGTACTACGAGCAGTACTTC. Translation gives CSVGVVAGYYEQYF.

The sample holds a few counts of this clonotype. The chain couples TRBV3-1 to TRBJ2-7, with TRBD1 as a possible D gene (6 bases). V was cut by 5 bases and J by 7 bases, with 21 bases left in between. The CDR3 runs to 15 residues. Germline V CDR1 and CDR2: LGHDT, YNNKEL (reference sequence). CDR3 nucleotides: TGTGCCAGCAGCGCAACGTCCAGGGGAGAGGGGGAGCAGTACTTC. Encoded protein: CASSATSRGEGEQYF.

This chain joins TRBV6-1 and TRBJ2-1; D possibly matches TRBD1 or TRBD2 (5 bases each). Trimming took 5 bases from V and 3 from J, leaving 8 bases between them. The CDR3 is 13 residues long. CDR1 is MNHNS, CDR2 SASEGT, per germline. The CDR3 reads CASSWDHYNEQFF. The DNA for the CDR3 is TGTGCCAGCAGTTGGGACCACTACAATGAGCAGTTCTTC.

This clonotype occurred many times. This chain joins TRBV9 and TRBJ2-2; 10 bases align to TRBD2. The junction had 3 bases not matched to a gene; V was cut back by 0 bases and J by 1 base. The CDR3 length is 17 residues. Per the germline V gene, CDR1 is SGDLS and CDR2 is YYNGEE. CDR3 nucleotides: TGTGCCAGCAGCGTAGTCCCTAGCGGGGGGAACACCGGGGAGCTGTTTTTT. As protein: CASSVVPSGGNTGELFF.

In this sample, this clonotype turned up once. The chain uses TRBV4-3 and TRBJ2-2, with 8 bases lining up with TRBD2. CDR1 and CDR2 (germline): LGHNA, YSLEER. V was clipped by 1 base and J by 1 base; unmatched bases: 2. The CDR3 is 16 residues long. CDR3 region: CASSQASGGNTGELFF. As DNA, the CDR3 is TGCGCCAGCAGCCAAGCCAGCGGGGGGAACACCGGGGAGCTGTTTTTT.

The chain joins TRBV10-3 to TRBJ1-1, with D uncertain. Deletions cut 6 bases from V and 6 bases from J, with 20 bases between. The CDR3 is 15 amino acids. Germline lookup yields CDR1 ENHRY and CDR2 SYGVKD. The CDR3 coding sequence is TGTGCCATCAGCCGTTTGGACGCCTCGTACGCTGAAGCTTTCTTT. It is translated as CAISRLDASYAEAFF.

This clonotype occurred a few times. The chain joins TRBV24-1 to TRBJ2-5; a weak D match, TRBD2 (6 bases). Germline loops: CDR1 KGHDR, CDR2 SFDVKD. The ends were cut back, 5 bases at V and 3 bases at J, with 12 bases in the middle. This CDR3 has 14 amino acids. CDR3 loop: CATSGYPGEETQYF. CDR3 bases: TGTGCCACCAGTGGTTACCCGGGAGAAGAGACCCAGTACTTC.